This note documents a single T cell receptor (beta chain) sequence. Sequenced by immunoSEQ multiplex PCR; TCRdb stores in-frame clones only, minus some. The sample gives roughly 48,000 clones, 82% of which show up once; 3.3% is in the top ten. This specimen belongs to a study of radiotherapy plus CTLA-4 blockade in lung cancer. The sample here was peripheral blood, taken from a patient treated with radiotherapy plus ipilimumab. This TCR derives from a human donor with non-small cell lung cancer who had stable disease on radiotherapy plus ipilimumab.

The CDR3 here is CASSPEAYYGYTF. CDR3 DNA sequence: TGTGCCAGCTCACCAGAGGCGTACTATGGCTACACCTTC. The chain carries TRBV18 and TRBJ1-2; D not resolved. Trimming removed 2 bases from V and 3 bases from J, with 7 bases in between. CDR3 length: 13 residues. CDR1 KGHSH and CDR2 LQKENI come from the germline V gene.